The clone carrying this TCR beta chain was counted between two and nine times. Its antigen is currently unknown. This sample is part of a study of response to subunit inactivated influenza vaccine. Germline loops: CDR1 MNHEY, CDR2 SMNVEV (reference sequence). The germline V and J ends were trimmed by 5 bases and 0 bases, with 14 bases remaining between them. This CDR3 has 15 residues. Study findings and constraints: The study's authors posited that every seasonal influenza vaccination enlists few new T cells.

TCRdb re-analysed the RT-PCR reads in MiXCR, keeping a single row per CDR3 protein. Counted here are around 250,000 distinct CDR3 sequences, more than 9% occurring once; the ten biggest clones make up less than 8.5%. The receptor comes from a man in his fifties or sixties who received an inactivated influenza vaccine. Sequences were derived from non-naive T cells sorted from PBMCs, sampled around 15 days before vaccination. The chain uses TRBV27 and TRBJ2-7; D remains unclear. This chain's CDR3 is CASSLPRSNSYEQYF. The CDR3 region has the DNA TGTGCCAGCAGTCTCCCCAGGTCCAACTCCTACGAGCAGTACTTC.